The 26 T cell receptor beta chains given below trace back to one sample, sequenced in a study of cytomegalovirus exposure and HLA in healthy donors. The primer mix had 60 Vbeta and 13 Jbeta primers. Sequencing used immunoSEQ multiplex PCR; TCRdb keeps in-frame clones, though not all of them. The table includes some 150,000 clones, 75% to 85% detected once. Sequenced material: PBMCs. These receptors all stem from a man younger than 45 in good health and CMV-seronegative.

This clone has more than one count but fewer than ten. This chain joins TRBV30 and TRBJ2-3; D is uncertain. CDR1 is GTSNPN, CDR2 SVGIG, per germline (reference sequence). Trimming shortened V by 4 bases and J by 4 bases, and 6 bases separated the two germline ends. The CDR3 consists of 11 residues. CDR3 DNA sequence: TGTGCCTGGAATTCTGCAGATACGCAGTATTTT. Translation: CAWNSADTQYF.

The CDR3 bases are TGCAGCGTTGAAGAAGGGCAGGGCGGAGGGTATGGCTACACCTTC. It codes for CSVEEGQGGGYGYTF. This chain links TRBV29-1 with TRBJ1-2; tentative D call: TRBD1 (5 bases). Between the trimmed V and J ends, which lost 0 bases and 5 bases, there was a span of 16 bases. Per the germline V gene, CDR1 is SQVTM and CDR2 is ANQGSEA. This CDR3 spans 15 amino acids. Looking up the rest from reference TRBV29-1 and TRBJ1-2 gives the full variable domain: SAVISQKPSRDICQRGTSLTIQCQVDSQVTMMFWYRQQPGQSLTLIATANQGSEATYESGFVIDKFPISRPNLTFSTLTVSNMSPEDSSIYLCSVEEGQGGGYGYTFGSGTRLTVV.

The CDR3 nucleotides read TGTGCCAGCAGTTCCGGGACAGGGAACTATGGCTACACCTTC. It translates to CASSSGTGNYGYTF. The rearrangement uses TRBV5-6 and TRBJ1-2; 9 bases align to TRBD1. Germline V gene data show CDR1 as SGHDT and CDR2 as YYEEEE. V lost 5 bases to trimming and J lost 2 bases; unmatched junction nucleotides: 4. The CDR3 covers 14 residues.

This chain links TRBV6-4 with TRBJ2-1; maybe TRBD2 (7 bases). The CDR3 loop spans 14 amino acids. The germline V and J ends were trimmed by 4 bases and 9 bases, with 16 bases remaining between them. Per the germline V gene, CDR1 is MRHNA and CDR2 is SNTAGT. In nucleotides, the CDR3 is TGTGCCAGCAGTGGGGGGGGCGGGACTGGTGAGCAGTTCTTC. This translates into CASSGGGGTGEQFF.

In regard to this clone: The junction and the germline gene differ at one end; a read error may be behind it. The chain carries TRBV7-2 and TRBJ1-1, with a tentative D call TRBD1 (5 bases). CDR3 length: 15 amino acids. Germline V gene sequence: CDR1 SGHTA, CDR2 FQGNSA. This CDR3 reads CAGSPRVPLNTEAFF. CDR3 nucleotide sequence: TGTGCCGGCAGCCCCAGGGTCCCCTTGAACACTGAAGCTTTCTTT.

This clone was counted a single time. The chain recombines TRBV9 with TRBJ1-1; D may be TRBD1 (5 bases). The CDR3 totals 13 residues. V was pared by 3 bases and J by 3 bases, with 9 bases between. From germline, CDR1 is SGDLS and CDR2 YYNGEE. In nucleotides, the CDR3 is TGTGCCAGCAGCGCCCTGACAGACACTGAAGCTTTCTTT. Amino acids: CASSALTDTEAFF.

This clone was picked up a small number of times. The V call is TRBV28, the J call TRBJ2-7, with D perhaps TRBD1 (6 bases). The V gene's germline CDR1 is MDHEN and CDR2 SYDVKM. Between the trimmed V and J ends, which lost 3 bases and 2 bases, there was a span of 11 bases. The CDR3 spans 14 residues. CDR3 region: CASSFIGQTYEQYF. The CDR3 nucleotides read TGTGCCAGCAGTTTTATAGGACAGACCTACGAGCAGTACTTC. The full variable domain, its missing parts supplied by reference TRBV28 and TRBJ2-7, is DVKVTQSSRYLVKRTGEKVFLECVQDMDHENMFWYRQDPGLGLRLIYFSYDVKMKEKGDIPEGYSVSREKKERFSLILESASTNQTSMYLCASSFIGQTYEQYFGPGTRLTVT.

This chain joins TRBV9 and TRBJ2-7, with 10 bases lining up with TRBD2. The junction had 13 bases not matched to a gene; V was cut back by 0 bases and J by 7 bases. Germline V gene data show CDR1 as SGDLS and CDR2 as YYNGEE. The CDR3 covers 17 residues. The CDR3: CASSVDASASGGGEQYF. The CDR3 coding sequence is TGTGCCAGCAGCGTAGACGCTTCGGCTAGCGGGGGCGGGGAGCAGTACTTC.

V gene TRBV5-1 combines with J gene TRBJ2-7; 7 bases line up with TRBD1. Germline values: CDR1 SGHRS, CDR2 YFSETQ. CDR3 length equals 16 residues. The trim removed 3 bases at V and 4 bases at J, leaving 13 bases unmatched. CDR3 nucleotide sequence: TGCGCCAGCAGCTCATCACAGGGGAAAGGCGGATACGAGCAGTACTTC. Translated: CASSSSQGKGGYEQYF.

The chain combines TRBV14 with TRBJ2-1, with TRBD2 identical over 8 bases. The V segment lost 0 bases and the J segment 9 bases; nucleotides outside the gene matches: 7. Looked up from germline, CDR1 is SGHDN and CDR2 is FVKESK. The CDR3 sequence is 15 residues long. CDR3 sequence (DNA): TGTGCCAGCAGCCAAGACGGGGGGGCCCTTCGTGAGCAGTTCTTC. Translated, it gives CASSQDGGALREQFF.

This clone was recorded many times. The rearrangement links TRBV11-2 to TRBJ1-4; D perhaps matches TRBD1 (5 bases). Trimming removed 5 bases at V and 12 bases at J, with 10 bases between. The length of the CDR3 is 11 residues. Germline CDR1 reads SGHAT; CDR2 reads FQNNGV. The CDR3 region has the DNA TGTGCCAGCAGCACTGCGGGGCAACTGTTTTTT. This translates into CASSTAGQLFF.

The chain is built from TRBV5-1 and TRBJ2-3; 9 positions match TRBD1. The V gene's germline CDR1 is SGHRS and CDR2 YFSETQ. The CDR3 covers 14 residues. The V segment lost 3 bases and the J segment 3 bases; nucleotides outside the gene matches: 2. The CDR3 coding sequence is TGCGCCAGCAGCTGGGGACAGGGTACAGATACGCAGTATTTT. Its protein is CASSWGQGTDTQYF.

The chain is built from TRBV9 and TRBJ2-7, with 10 bases fitting TRBD1. The CDR3 totals 14 residues. Germline lookup yields CDR1 SGDLS and CDR2 YYNGEE. J lost 4 bases, V lost 5 bases, and 6 bases had no gene match. The CDR3 coding sequence is TGTGCCAGCAGTCCCGGGACAGGGGATTACGAGCAGTACTTC. Its translation is CASSPGTGDYEQYF. Full variable domain (missing parts from reference TRBV9 and TRBJ2-7): DSGVTQTPKHLITATGQRVTLRCSPRSGDLSVYWYQQSLDQGLQFLIQYYNGEERAKGNILERFSAQQFPDLHSELNLSSLELGDSALYFCASSPGTGDYEQYFGPGTRLTVT.

This clone was picked up a small number of times. The CDR3 region has the DNA TGTGCCAGCAAACTACAGGGGGCGGAAACCGGGGAGCTGTTTTTT. Protein: CASKLQGAETGELFF. The chain combines TRBV6-5 with TRBJ2-2; 9 nucleotides agree with TRBD1. Germline values: CDR1 MNHEY, CDR2 SVGAGI. Trimming removed 7 bases from V and 5 bases from J; junction bases left unmatched: 8. This CDR3 is 15 amino acids long.

The chain recombines TRBV11-2 with TRBJ2-1; D gene unclear. CDR3 length: 15 amino acids. V lost 3 bases to trimming and J lost 0 bases, with 9 bases between them. Germline values: CDR1 SGHAT, CDR2 FQNNGV. The CDR3: CASSFPGSSYNEQFF. The CDR3 DNA is TGTGCCAGCAGCTTCCCAGGAAGCTCCTACAATGAGCAGTTCTTC.

This clone appeared a single time. For the CDR3, the DNA is TGTGCCAGCAGCTTGTACCTCCGGGACAGTGCCTATGGCTACACCTTC. The encoded protein is CASSLYLRDSAYGYTF. V is TRBV7-9 and J is TRBJ1-2; 7 positions agree with TRBD1. CDR1 is SEHNR, CDR2 FQNEAQ, per germline (reference sequence). The ends lost 3 bases at V and 4 bases at J; junction bases unmatched: 11. This CDR3 has 16 amino acids.

This clone appeared a single time. The chain carries TRBV2 and TRBJ1-6, with D perhaps matching TRBD1 (6 bases). Germline V CDR1 and CDR2: SNHLY, FYNNEI. V dropped 5 bases and J dropped 8 bases, with 7 bases sitting between them. This CDR3 has 12 residues. The CDR3 sequence: CASSHRDSPLHF. The CDR3 DNA follows: TGTGCCAGCAGTCACAGGGATTCACCCCTCCACTTT. Together with reference TRBV2 and TRBJ1-6, the CDR3 gives the full variable domain: EPEVTQTPSHQVTQMGQEVILRCVPISNHLYFYWYRQILGQKVEFLVSFYNNEISEKSEIFDDQFSVERPDGSNFTLKIRSTKLEDSAMYFCASSHRDSPLHFGNGTRLTVT.

This clone was counted between two and nine times. V and J are TRBV6-5 and TRBJ1-6, with no clear D. The CDR3 loop spans 14 amino acids. V lost 7 bases, J lost 5 bases, and 12 bases lay in between. The germline V gene has CDR1 MNHEY and CDR2 SVGAGI. CDR3 region: CASKLRENNSPLHF. In nucleotides, the CDR3 is TGTGCCAGCAAACTCCGAGAAAATAATTCACCCCTCCACTTT.

The chain couples TRBV19 to TRBJ2-7, with a weak D call TRBD2 (7 bases). V shed 2 bases and J shed 4 bases, with 18 bases lying between them. Per germline, CDR1 LNHDA and CDR2 SQIVND (reference sequence). The CDR3 extends over 16 amino acids. CDR3 protein: CASSIRGLGGRYEQYF. In DNA, the CDR3 is TGTGCCAGTAGTATACGAGGATTGGGGGGGCGGTACGAGCAGTACTTC.

This clone was recorded at least ten times. V is TRBV4-1 and J is TRBJ2-4; D not resolved. Germline assignment: CDR1 MGHRA and CDR2 YSYEKL. This CDR3 has 15 amino acids. Trimming left V 3 bases short and J 0 bases short, with 9 bases between. For the CDR3, the DNA is TGCGCCAGCAGCCAGGTGGAGTTAGCCAAAAACATTCAGTACTTC. It is translated as CASSQVELAKNIQYF.

As for this clone: Relative to the germline gene, one junction end is altered; a read error may explain this. This rearrangement joins TRBV7-9 to TRBJ1-1; D is unclear. The germline CDR1 and CDR2 sequences are SEHNR and FQNEAQ (reference sequence). The CDR3 contains 15 residues. In DNA, the CDR3 is TGTTCCAGCAGCTTACCACCCACGGGATCCACTGAAGCTTTCTTT. Translated, it gives CSSSLPPTGSTEAFF.

This chain joins TRBV27 and TRBJ1-1, with TRBD1 matching 8 bases. CDR1 is MNHEY and CDR2 is SMNVEV in the germline V gene (reference sequence). After removal of 5 bases from V and 4 bases from J, the junction contained 9 bases not matched to a gene. CDR3 length equals 15 residues. The CDR3 reads CASSPRQGRGTEAFF. The CDR3 nucleotides read TGTGCCAGCAGTCCCCGACAGGGGAGGGGCACTGAAGCTTTCTTT.

The chain joins TRBV7-2 to TRBJ1-3; a possible D gene is TRBD1 (5 bases). The CDR3 covers 16 residues. V lost 10 bases, J lost 1 base, and 20 bases lay in between. Germline lookup yields CDR1 SGHTA and CDR2 FQGNSA. CDR3 bases: TGTGCCAACGGGACTGAGACTCAACGATCTGGAAACACCATATATTTT. Translating gives CANGTETQRSGNTIYF.

This clone was detected only once. The V and J genes are TRBV15 and TRBJ2-7; D perhaps matches TRBD2 (6 bases). Trimming removed 0 bases from V and 6 bases from J, with 15 bases in between. The germline V gene has CDR1 LNHNV and CDR2 YYDKDF (reference sequence). CDR3 length: 15 residues. The chain's CDR3 is CATSRDRLRRGEQYF. The CDR3 region has the DNA TGTGCCACCAGCAGAGATCGGCTCAGGCGGGGCGAGCAGTACTTC.

This clone was observed a few times. V gene TRBV6-5 combines with J gene TRBJ1-1; no clear D gene. V shed 5 bases and J shed 1 base, with 11 bases lying between them. This CDR3 comprises 14 residues. Germline CDR1 reads MNHEY; CDR2 reads SVGAGI. CDR3 region: CASSESGENTEAFF. The CDR3 DNA is TGTGCCAGCAGTGAAAGCGGGGAGAACACTGAAGCTTTCTTT.

Concerning this clone: At the DNA level, this CDR3 is encoded by other sequences in the same sample as well. The chain links TRBV5-1 to TRBJ2-7, with 13 bases fitting TRBD2. V lost 0 bases, J lost 2 bases, and 2 bases stayed unmatched. Germline CDR1 is SGHRS and CDR2 is YFSETQ. This CDR3 is built from 16 residues. The CDR3 DNA sequence: TGCGCCAGCAGCTTGGCCGGACTAGCGGGAGCCTACGAGCAGTACTTC. Translating gives CASSLAGLAGAYEQYF.